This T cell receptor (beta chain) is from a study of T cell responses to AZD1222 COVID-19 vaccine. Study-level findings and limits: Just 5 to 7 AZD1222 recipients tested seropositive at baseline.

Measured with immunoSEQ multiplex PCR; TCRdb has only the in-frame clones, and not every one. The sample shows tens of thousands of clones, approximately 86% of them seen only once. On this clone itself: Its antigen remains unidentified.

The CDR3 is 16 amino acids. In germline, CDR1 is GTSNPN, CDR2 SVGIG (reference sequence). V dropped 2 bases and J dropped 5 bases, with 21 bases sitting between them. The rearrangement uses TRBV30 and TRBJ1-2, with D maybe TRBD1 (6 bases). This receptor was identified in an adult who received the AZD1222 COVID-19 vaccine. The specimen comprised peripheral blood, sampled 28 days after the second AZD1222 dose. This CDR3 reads CAWSKRGQGKNYGYTF. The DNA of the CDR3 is TGTGCCTGGAGTAAACGGGGGCAGGGAAAGAATTATGGCTACACCTTC.